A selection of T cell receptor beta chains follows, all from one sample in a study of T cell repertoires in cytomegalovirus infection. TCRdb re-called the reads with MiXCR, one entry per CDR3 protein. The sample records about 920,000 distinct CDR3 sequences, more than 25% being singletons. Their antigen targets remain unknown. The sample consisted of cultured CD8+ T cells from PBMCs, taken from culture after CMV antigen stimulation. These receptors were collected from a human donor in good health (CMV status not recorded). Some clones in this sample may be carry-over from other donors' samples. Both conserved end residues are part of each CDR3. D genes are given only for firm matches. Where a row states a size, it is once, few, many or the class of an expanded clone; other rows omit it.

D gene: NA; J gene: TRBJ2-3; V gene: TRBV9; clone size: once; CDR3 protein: CASSVEDSQPISDTQYF; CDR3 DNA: TGTGCCAGCAGCGTTGAGGACAGCCAACCAATTAGCGATACGCAGTATTTT
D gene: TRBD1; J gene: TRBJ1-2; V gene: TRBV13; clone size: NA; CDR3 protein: CASSSRGQVYGYTF; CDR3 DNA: TGTGCCAGCAGCTCCAGGGGGCAGGTCTATGGCTACACCTTC
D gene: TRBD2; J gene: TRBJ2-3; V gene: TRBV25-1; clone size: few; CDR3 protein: CASTETSGSTDTQYF; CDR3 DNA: TGTGCCAGCACCGAGACTAGCGGAAGCACAGATACGCAGTATTTT
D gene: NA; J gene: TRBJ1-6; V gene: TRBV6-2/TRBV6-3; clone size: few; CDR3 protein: CASSVDGWMDVSYNSPLHF; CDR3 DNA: TGTGCCAGCAGTGTGGACGGATGGATGGATGTCTCCTATAATTCACCCCTCCACTTT
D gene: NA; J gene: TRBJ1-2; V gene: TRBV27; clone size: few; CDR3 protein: CASSSQGTYGYTF; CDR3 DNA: TGTGCCAGCAGTTCCCAGGGGACATATGGCTACACCTTC
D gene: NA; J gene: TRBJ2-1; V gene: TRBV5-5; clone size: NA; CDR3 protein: CASSLVQAGNEQFF; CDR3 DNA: TGTGCCAGCAGCTTGGTGCAGGCGGGGAATGAGCAGTTCTTC
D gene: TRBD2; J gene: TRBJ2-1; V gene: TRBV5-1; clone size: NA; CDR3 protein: CASSLEAAGGNEQFF; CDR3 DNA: TGCGCCAGCAGCTTGGAAGCGGCGGGGGGGAATGAGCAGTTCTTC
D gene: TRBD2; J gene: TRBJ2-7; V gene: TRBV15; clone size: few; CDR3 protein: CATSRDASGGDEQYF; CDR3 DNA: TGTGCCACCAGCAGAGATGCGAGCGGGGGTGACGAGCAGTACTTC
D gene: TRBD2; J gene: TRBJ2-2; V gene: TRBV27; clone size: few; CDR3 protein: CASSPKLAGGLNGELFF; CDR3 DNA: TGTGCCAGCAGTCCCAAACTAGCGGGGGGGCTTAACGGGGAGCTGTTTTTT
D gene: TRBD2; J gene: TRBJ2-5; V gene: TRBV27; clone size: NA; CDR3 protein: CASSLVAGRRETQYF; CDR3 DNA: TGTGCCAGCAGTTTGGTAGCGGGGCGAAGAGAGACCCAGTACTTC
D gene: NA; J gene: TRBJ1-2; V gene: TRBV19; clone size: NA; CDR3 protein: CVSTARGSYGYTF; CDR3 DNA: TGTGTCAGTACCGCGAGGGGGAGTTATGGCTACACCTTC
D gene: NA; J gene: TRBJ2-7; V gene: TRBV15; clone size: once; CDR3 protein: CATSSRFPRDGGYEQYF; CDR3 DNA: TGTGCCACCAGCAGTCGATTTCCTCGGGACGGAGGCTACGAGCAGTACTTC